This T cell receptor (beta chain) was recorded in a study of T cell repertoires in cytomegalovirus infection. Study at large: Public TCR beta signatures were indicative of both CMV infection and a matching HLA type. Regarding the study as a whole: HLA-C-restricted CMV clonotypes gave the most frequent clonotype in two of eight donors. CMV carriers having the relevant HLA were flagged by cumulative public TCR beta family frequency.

Worth noting for this clonotype: Its antigen is not identified.

The CDR3 contains 13 residues. Germline lookup yields CDR1 SQVTM and CDR2 ANQGSEA. Germline trimming cut 4 bases from V and 8 bases from J; bases unmatched to any gene: 6. Each CDR3 protein is one row after TCRdb ran MiXCR on the reads. The table lists 370,000 or so distinct CDR3 sequences, about 32% of them singletons, with roughly 14% in the top ten. Sequencing used cultured PBMCs, obtained from culture after CMV antigen stimulation. The gene calls are TRBV29-1 and TRBJ2-1; 9 nucleotides agree with TRBD1. This clonotype was obtained from a human donor in good health (CMV status not recorded). Some clones in this sample may be carry-over from other donors' samples. The CDR3 reads CSVGGQGYHEQFF. DNA of the CDR3: TGCAGCGTTGGGGGACAGGGCTATCATGAGCAGTTCTTC.